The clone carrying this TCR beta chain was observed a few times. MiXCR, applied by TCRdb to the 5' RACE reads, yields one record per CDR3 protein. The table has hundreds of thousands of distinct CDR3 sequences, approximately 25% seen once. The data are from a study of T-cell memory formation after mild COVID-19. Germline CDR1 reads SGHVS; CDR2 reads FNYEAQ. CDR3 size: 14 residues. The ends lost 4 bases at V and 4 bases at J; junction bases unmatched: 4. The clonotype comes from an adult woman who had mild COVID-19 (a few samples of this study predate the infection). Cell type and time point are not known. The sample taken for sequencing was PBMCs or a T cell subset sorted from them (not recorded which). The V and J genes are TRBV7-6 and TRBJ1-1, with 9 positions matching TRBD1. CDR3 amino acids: CASSSPDRGTEAFF. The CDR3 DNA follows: TGTGCCAGCAGCTCGCCGGACAGGGGCACTGAAGCTTTCTTT.